These 31 T cell receptor beta chains were sequenced from one sample in a study of T cell repertoires in cytomegalovirus infection. A single record per CDR3 protein comes from TCRdb applying MiXCR to the reads. The sample consists of some 900,000 distinct CDR3 sequences, around a third of them appearing once. These TCRs' antigens remain unknown. Here the sequenced sample was cultured CD8+ T cells from PBMCs, taken from culture after CMV antigen stimulation. All receptors come from a human donor in good health (CMV status not recorded). Some clones in this sample may be carry-over from other donors' samples.

This clonotype has just a few counts. This chain connects TRBV9 to TRBJ1-1, with a tentative D call TRBD1 (6 bases). The CDR3 runs 16 residues. The V gene's germline CDR1 is SGDLS and CDR2 YYNGEE. Trimming stripped 3 bases from V and 7 bases from J, with 22 bases between. CDR3 DNA: TGTGCCAGCAGCGATAGCCCAAAGGGGCAGGGGATTGAAGCTTTCTTT. Translating gives CASSDSPKGQGIEAFF. Full variable domain (remainder filled in from reference TRBV9 and TRBJ1-1): DSGVTQTPKHLITATGQRVTLRCSPRSGDLSVYWYQQSLDQGLQFLIQYYNGEERAKGNILERFSAQQFPDLHSELNLSSLELGDSALYFCASSDSPKGQGIEAFFGQGTRLTVV.

This chain connects TRBV29-1 to TRBJ1-4, with 9 bases matching TRBD1. Germline values: CDR1 SQVTM, CDR2 ANQGSEA. The CDR3 runs to 15 residues. After removal of 6 bases from V and 7 bases from J, the junction contained 12 bases not matched to a gene. The chain's CDR3 is CSVATGTGSSEKLFF. CDR3 nucleotide sequence: TGCAGCGTCGCCACCGGGACAGGGAGTAGTGAAAAACTGTTTTTT.

The CDR3, as DNA: TGCAGTGCTAGAGATCCCCGGGACAGCAATCAGCCCCAGCATTTT. Translating gives CSARDPRDSNQPQHF. V gene TRBV20-1 combines with J gene TRBJ1-5, with a weak D call TRBD1 (5 bases). V lost 0 bases and J lost 1, with 10 bases in between. The CDR3 has 15 amino acids. Germline lookup yields CDR1 DFQATT and CDR2 SNEGSKA (reference sequence).

This chain uses TRBV24-1 with TRBJ2-1; 7 nucleotides align to TRBD1. The CDR3 loop spans 12 amino acids. Germline V gene sequence: CDR1 KGHDR, CDR2 SFDVKD. V shed 4 bases, J shed 13 bases, and the junction held 6 bases outside the gene matches. CDR3 protein: CATSEQGFGQFF. CDR3 in DNA: TGTGCCACCAGTGAACAGGGGTTTGGCCAGTTCTTC.

This clonotype was observed a few times. The genes are TRBV10-3 and TRBJ1-4, with D maybe TRBD1 (5 bases). This CDR3 comprises 18 residues. Germline V gene data show CDR1 as ENHRY and CDR2 as SYGVKD. Trimming took off 3 bases at V and 0 bases at J, with 17 bases between the two ends. The CDR3 DNA is TGTGCCATCAGTGAACAGGCAACGACCGTCCCAACTAATGAAAAACTGTTTTTT. Its protein is CAISEQATTVPTNEKLFF.

This clonotype was counted ten times or more. This chain links TRBV11-2 with TRBJ2-1; 9 positions match TRBD2. CDR1 is SGHAT and CDR2 is FQNNGV in the germline V gene. The CDR3 is 16 amino acids. V was pared by 0 bases and J by 2 bases, with 2 bases of the junction left unmatched. CDR3 bases: TGTGCCAGCAGCTTAGAGGCTAGCGGGACCTACAATGAGCAGTTCTTC. Translation: CASSLEASGTYNEQFF.

With regard to this clonotype: Possible read error: a much larger clone is one base away. This chain joins TRBV6-6 and TRBJ1-1; TRBD1 matches at 10 bases. CDR1 and CDR2 (germline): MNHNY, SVGAGI (reference sequence). The CDR3 consists of 15 residues. V shed 6 bases and J 7 bases; nucleotides not matched to a gene: 11. The CDR3 protein is CASRVSVTGGIEAFF. The CDR3, as DNA: TGTGCCAGCAGAGTTTCGGTGACAGGGGGCATTGAAGCTTTCTTT.

This rearrangement joins TRBV7-6 to TRBJ2-2; D call uncertain. CDR1 and CDR2 from the germline V gene are SGHVS and FNYEAQ. Trimming stripped 3 bases from V and 5 bases from J, with 7 bases between. CDR3 length: 13 residues. CDR3 sequence (DNA): TGTGCCAGCAGCTTCGAAGTTACCGGGGAGCTGTTTTTT. This gives the protein CASSFEVTGELFF. The full variable domain, in which reference TRBV7-6 and TRBJ2-2 provide the parts outside the CDR3, is GAGVSQSPRYKVTKRGQDVALRCDPISGHVSLYWYRQALGQGPEFLTYFNYEAQQDKSGLPNDRFSAERPEGSISTLTIQRTEQRDSAMYRCASSFEVTGELFFGEGSRLTVL.

This clonotype occurred a few times. V is TRBV20-1 and J is TRBJ2-7, with D possibly being TRBD2 (5 bases). V lost 0 bases to trimming and J lost 0 bases, with 15 bases between them. Germline values: CDR1 DFQATT, CDR2 SNEGSKA (reference sequence). The CDR3 spans 16 residues. The CDR3 DNA reads as TGCAGTGCTAGAGATCGGGGTCCGTTTGGCTCCTACGAGCAGTACGTC. It translates to CSARDRGPFGSYEQYV.

The sample holds one count of this clonotype. The chain recombines TRBV11-1 with TRBJ2-2, with TRBD2 as a possible D gene (6 bases). The CDR3 runs to 16 residues. V was cut by 5 bases and J by 6 bases, with 19 bases left in between. Germline assignment: CDR1 SGHAT and CDR2 FQDESV (reference sequence). Here the CDR3 reads CASSPSRGTEPGELFF. CDR3 nucleotide sequence: TGTGCCAGCAGCCCCTCGCGAGGGACTGAGCCCGGGGAGCTGTTTTTT.

The chain is built from TRBV7-2 and TRBJ2-3; a possible D gene is TRBD2 (6 bases). This CDR3 is 16 amino acids long. V dropped 5 bases and J dropped 6 bases, with 21 bases sitting between them. Germline V lookup: CDR1 SGHTA, CDR2 FQGNSA. CDR3 residues: CASSTDWGTSADTQYF. The CDR3 nucleotides read TGTGCCAGCAGCACTGATTGGGGGACTTCGGCGGATACGCAGTATTTT.

This chain connects TRBV7-9 to TRBJ2-5; 11 nucleotides match TRBD2. Unmatched junction bases numbered 5, after V lost 5 bases and J lost 3 bases. The CDR3 spans 15 residues. The germline V gene has CDR1 SEHNR and CDR2 FQNEAQ (reference sequence). The CDR3 is CASSPPGLAEETQYF. CDR3 DNA: TGTGCCAGCAGCCCTCCGGGACTAGCGGAAGAGACCCAGTACTTC.

This sequence joins TRBV19 and TRBJ2-3, with D possibly matching TRBD2 (6 bases). The CDR3 totals 16 residues. V lost 0 bases and J lost 2, with 12 bases in between. From germline, CDR1 is LNHDA and CDR2 SQIVND (reference sequence). For the CDR3, the DNA is TGTGCCAGTAGTATAGATGGGAGGTTTTCCACAGATACGCAGTATTTT. Protein: CASSIDGRFSTDTQYF.

Only a few counts were recorded for this clonotype. This chain joins TRBV27 and TRBJ2-7, with 10 bases lining up with TRBD1. The germline gives CDR1 MNHEY, CDR2 SMNVEV (reference sequence). V gave up 0 bases and J gave up 3 bases; unmatched junction bases: 2. CDR3 length: 15 residues. The CDR3: CASSLSGTGDYEQYF. CDR3 in DNA: TGTGCCAGCAGTTTATCCGGGACAGGGGACTACGAGCAGTACTTC.

Of note for this clonotype: Just one base apart from a much larger clone, this may be a read error. V is TRBV7-6 and J is TRBJ2-1, with TRBD1 identical over 9 bases. V shed 6 bases, J shed 5 bases, and the junction held 8 bases outside the gene matches. Germline values: CDR1 SGHVS, CDR2 FNYEAQ. The CDR3 has 15 amino acids. DNA of the CDR3: TGTGCCAGCAGTGTTGGGACAGGGATTGACAATGAGCAGTTCTTC. It specifies CASSVGTGIDNEQFF.

This chain links TRBV7-9 with TRBJ2-5, with TRBD2 matching over 10 bases. V lost 4 bases, J lost 2 bases, and 10 bases stayed unmatched. The CDR3 length is 17 residues. Per the germline V gene, CDR1 is SEHNR and CDR2 is FQNEAQ (reference sequence). CDR3 region: CASSSTLLAGTQETQYF. In nucleotides, the CDR3 is TGTGCCAGCAGCTCCACCCTACTAGCGGGGACACAAGAGACCCAGTACTTC.

This clonotype was seen a handful of times. The chain combines TRBV2 with TRBJ1-1, with D perhaps TRBD1 (5 bases). This CDR3 contains 14 residues. In germline, CDR1 is SNHLY, CDR2 FYNNEI. Deletions cut 7 bases from V and 1 base from J, with 13 bases between. DNA for the CDR3: TGTGCCAGCAATCGACAGAGTACGAACACTGAAGCTTTCTTT. It is translated as CASNRQSTNTEAFF.

The chain couples TRBV20-1 to TRBJ1-4; D is ambiguous. The germline V gene has CDR1 DFQATT and CDR2 SNEGSKA (reference sequence). The CDR3 sequence is 15 residues long. Trimming cost V 1 base and J 0 bases, with 9 bases left between them. The CDR3 here is CSARGARTTNEKLFF. CDR3 DNA: TGCAGTGCTAGAGGCGCGCGGACAACTAATGAAAAACTGTTTTTT.

The rearrangement joins TRBV13 to TRBJ2-1; D not resolved. From germline, CDR1 is PRHDT and CDR2 FYEKMQ (reference sequence). The CDR3 extends over 15 amino acids. The germline V and J ends were trimmed by 1 base and 4 bases, with 11 bases remaining between them. The CDR3 DNA is TGTGCCAGCAGCTTAGTATCTGGGAAATACAATGAGCAGTTCTTC. Amino acids: CASSLVSGKYNEQFF.

J is TRBJ2-1 and V is TRBV20-1; a possible D gene is TRBD1 (6 bases). Looked up from germline, CDR1 is DFQATT and CDR2 is SNEGSKA (reference sequence). This CDR3 contains 14 residues. V lost 5 bases and J lost 3, with 14 bases in between. CDR3 residues: CSADPRQDYNEQFF. The CDR3 DNA reads as TGCAGTGCTGACCCGAGACAGGACTACAATGAGCAGTTCTTC.

This sequence joins TRBV11-2 and TRBJ1-2; the match to TRBD1 covers 8 bases. The CDR3 is made up of 15 amino acids. V was clipped by 5 bases and J by 4 bases; unmatched bases: 9. Per germline, CDR1 SGHAT and CDR2 FQNNGV. The CDR3 sequence is CASSRGQGGGYGYTF. Here the CDR3 DNA reads TGTGCCAGCAGCCGAGGACAGGGTGGAGGCTATGGCTACACCTTC.

Only one count was recorded for this clonotype. The rearrangement uses TRBV7-3 and TRBJ1-3; D is unresolved. The CDR3 loop spans 18 amino acids. The ends were cut back, 5 bases at V and 4 bases at J, with 24 bases in the middle. Per the germline V gene, CDR1 is SGHTA and CDR2 is FQGTGA. The CDR3 coding sequence is TGTGCCAGCAGCCCCTCCTCTCCTAGTGGAGTGGGGGGAAACACCATATATTTT. As protein: CASSPSSPSGVGGNTIYF. Using reference TRBV7-3 and TRBJ1-3 for the parts outside the CDR3, the full variable domain is GAGVSQTPSNKVTEKGKYVELRCDPISGHTALYWYRQSLGQGPEFLIYFQGTGAADDSGLPNDRFFAVRPEGSVSTLKIQRTERGDSAVYLCASSPSSPSGVGGNTIYFGEGSWLTVV.

In its sample, this clonotype was seen once. This chain uses TRBV6-2 or TRBV6-3 with TRBJ1-1; TRBD1 matches at 8 bases. This CDR3 has 15 amino acids. Losses at the gene ends were 5 bases for V and 5 bases for J; bases not matched to a gene: 10. The germline gives CDR1 MNHEY, CDR2 SVGEGT. The CDR3 sequence is CASSQMDRAWTEAFF. The CDR3 region has the DNA TGTGCCAGCAGTCAAATGGACAGGGCGTGGACTGAAGCTTTCTTT.

Many counts were recorded for this clonotype. The V gene is TRBV7-6, the J gene TRBJ2-4, with D perhaps assigned TRBD1 or TRBD2 (5 bases each). V lost 2 bases and J 0 bases, leaving 20 bases between the germline ends. The CDR3 is 19 residues long. Germline loops: CDR1 SGHVS, CDR2 FNYEAQ. CDR3 nucleotides: TGTGCCAGCAGCTTACAGTCAGGGAGCCCTTATCTAGCCAAAAACATTCAGTACTTC. Protein: CASSLQSGSPYLAKNIQYF. Full variable domain (missing parts from reference TRBV7-6 and TRBJ2-4): GAGVSQSPRYKVTKRGQDVALRCDPISGHVSLYWYRQALGQGPEFLTYFNYEAQQDKSGLPNDRFSAERPEGSISTLTIQRTEQRDSAMYRCASSLQSGSPYLAKNIQYFGAGTRLSVL.

The CDR3 DNA is TGTGCCAGCAGCCCATCCGGGGGGGCCAGATCCTACGAGCAGTACGTC. This encodes CASSPSGGARSYEQYV. The chain recombines TRBV7-9 with TRBJ2-7; 8 nucleotides line up with TRBD2. CDR3 length equals 16 residues. J was trimmed by 1 base and V by 5 bases; bases with no gene match: 10. Germline values: CDR1 SEHNR, CDR2 FQNEAQ (reference sequence).

CDR3 in amino acids: CASSILNLAVSYNEQFF. In DNA form, the CDR3 reads TGTGCCAGTAGTATCCTAAATCTAGCGGTCTCCTACAATGAGCAGTTCTTC. This chain joins TRBV19 and TRBJ2-1; 7 bases map to TRBD2. Germline CDR1 LNHDA, CDR2 SQIVND (reference sequence). After removal of 3 bases from V and 0 bases from J, the junction contained 8 bases not matched to a gene. The CDR3 length is 17 residues. The full variable domain, completed using reference TRBV19 and TRBJ2-1, is DGGITQSPKYLFRKEGQNVTLSCEQNLNHDAMYWYRQDPGQGLRLIYYSQIVNDFQKGDIAEGYSVSREKKESFPLTVTSAQKNPTAFYLCASSILNLAVSYNEQFFGPGTRLTVL.

The chain couples TRBV6-8 to TRBJ1-1, with D hard to call. With 2 bases removed from V and 4 bases from J, the gap between germline ends came to 11 bases. This CDR3 is built from 14 residues. Germline loops: CDR1 MNHGY, CDR2 SAAAGT. CDR3 in DNA: TGTGCCAGCAGTTACACTTCGGGGTCCACTGAAGCTTTCTTT. Translated, it gives CASSYTSGSTEAFF.

The gene calls are TRBV20-1 and TRBJ2-2; possibly TRBD2 for D (7 bases). V was clipped by 4 bases and J by 5 bases, with 17 bases between them. The CDR3 has 15 residues. The V gene's germline CDR1 is DFQATT and CDR2 SNEGSKA (reference sequence). CDR3 sequence (DNA): TGCAGTGCTAAGGGATGGGGGGGCAAGACCGGGGAGCTGTTTTTT. Translated: CSAKGWGGKTGELFF.

This clonotype came up once. The gene calls are TRBV2 and TRBJ2-2; D is perhaps TRBD2 (6 bases). CDR3 length: 15 residues. V lost 7 bases and J lost 4, with 16 bases in between. Germline values: CDR1 SNHLY, CDR2 FYNNEI. CDR3: CASTLPPEGTGELFF. The CDR3 DNA reads TGTGCCAGCACGCTCCCGCCGGAGGGCACCGGGGAGCTGTTTTTT.

This chain links TRBV2 with TRBJ2-3; D ambiguous. Germline lookup yields CDR1 SNHLY and CDR2 FYNNEI. The CDR3 runs to 10 residues. Trimming removed 7 bases from V and 5 bases from J, with 4 bases in between. The CDR3 nucleotides read TGTGCCAGCATTTTAGATACGCAGTATTTT. Translated: CASILDTQYF.

This clonotype was detected many times. V usage is TRBV7-2 and J usage is TRBJ2-1, with D hard to call. Trimming stripped 5 bases from V and 4 bases from J, with 21 bases between. Germline V gene sequence: CDR1 SGHTA, CDR2 FQGNSA. This CDR3 is 17 amino acids long. The CDR3 is CASSPPVLWINYNEQFF. CDR3 DNA: TGTGCCAGCAGCCCCCCTGTTTTATGGATAAATTACAATGAGCAGTTCTTC. The full variable domain, completed using reference TRBV7-2 and TRBJ2-1, is GAGVSQSPSNKVTEKGKDVELRCDPISGHTALYWYRQSLGQGLEFLIYFQGNSAPDKSGLPSDRFSAERTGGSVSTLTIQRTQQEDSAVYLCASSPPVLWINYNEQFFGPGTRLTVL.